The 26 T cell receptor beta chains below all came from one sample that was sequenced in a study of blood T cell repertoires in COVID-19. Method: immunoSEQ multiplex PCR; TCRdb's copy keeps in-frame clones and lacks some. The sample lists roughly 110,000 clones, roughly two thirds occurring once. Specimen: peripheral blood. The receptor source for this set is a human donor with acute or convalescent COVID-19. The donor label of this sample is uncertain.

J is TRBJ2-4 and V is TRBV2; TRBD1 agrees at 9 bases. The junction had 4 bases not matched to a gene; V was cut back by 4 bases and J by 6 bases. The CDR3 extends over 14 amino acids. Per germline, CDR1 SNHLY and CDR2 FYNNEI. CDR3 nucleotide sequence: TGTGCCAGCAGTGTGGACAGGGGCCGAAACATTCAGTACTTC. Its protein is CASSVDRGRNIQYF. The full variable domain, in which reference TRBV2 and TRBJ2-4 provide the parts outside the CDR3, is EPEVTQTPSHQVTQMGQEVILRCVPISNHLYFYWYRQILGQKVEFLVSFYNNEISEKSEIFDDQFSVERPDGSNFTLKIRSTKLEDSAMYFCASSVDRGRNIQYFGAGTRLSVL.

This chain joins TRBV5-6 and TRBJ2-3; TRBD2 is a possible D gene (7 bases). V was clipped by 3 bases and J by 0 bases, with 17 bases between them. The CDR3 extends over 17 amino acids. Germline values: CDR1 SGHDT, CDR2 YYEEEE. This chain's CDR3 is CASSYSSGGASTDTQYF. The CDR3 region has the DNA TGTGCCAGCAGCTACTCGTCTGGGGGGGCCAGCACAGATACGCAGTATTTT.

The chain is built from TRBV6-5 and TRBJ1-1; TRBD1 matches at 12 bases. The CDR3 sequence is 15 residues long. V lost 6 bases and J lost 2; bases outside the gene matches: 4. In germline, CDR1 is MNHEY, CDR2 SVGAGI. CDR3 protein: CASSRDRGHNTEAFF. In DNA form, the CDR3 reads TGTGCCAGCAGCCGGGACAGGGGGCATAACACTGAAGCTTTCTTT.

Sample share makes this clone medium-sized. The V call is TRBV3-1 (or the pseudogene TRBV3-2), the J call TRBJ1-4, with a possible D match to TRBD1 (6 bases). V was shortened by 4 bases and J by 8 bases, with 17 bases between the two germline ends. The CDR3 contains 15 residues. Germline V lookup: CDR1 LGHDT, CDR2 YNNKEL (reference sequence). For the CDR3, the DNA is TGTGCCAGCAGCCCGCGGCGAGGGGGAAGGGAAAAACTGTTTTTT. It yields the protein CASSPRRGGREKLFF.

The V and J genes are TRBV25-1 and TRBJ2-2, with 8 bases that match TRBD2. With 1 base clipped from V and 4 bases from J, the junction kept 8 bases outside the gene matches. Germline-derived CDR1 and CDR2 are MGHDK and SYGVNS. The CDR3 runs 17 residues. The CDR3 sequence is CASSEWGRGAPTGELFF. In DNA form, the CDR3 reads TGTGCCAGCAGTGAATGGGGGCGGGGGGCCCCCACCGGGGAGCTGTTTTTT.

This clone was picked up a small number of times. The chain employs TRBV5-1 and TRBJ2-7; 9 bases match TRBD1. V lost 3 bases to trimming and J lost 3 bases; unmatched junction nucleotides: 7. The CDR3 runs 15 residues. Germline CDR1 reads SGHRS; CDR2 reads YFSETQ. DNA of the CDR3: TGCGCCAGCAGCTATCACCGGACAGGGGTCTACGAGCAGTACTTC. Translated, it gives CASSYHRTGVYEQYF.

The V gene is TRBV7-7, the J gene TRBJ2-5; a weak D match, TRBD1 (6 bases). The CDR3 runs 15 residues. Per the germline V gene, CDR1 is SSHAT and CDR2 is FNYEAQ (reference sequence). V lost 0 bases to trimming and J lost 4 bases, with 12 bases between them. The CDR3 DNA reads TGTGCCAGCAGCTTAGCCGGCAGGGGTGGAGAGACCCAGTACTTC. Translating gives CASSLAGRGGETQYF.

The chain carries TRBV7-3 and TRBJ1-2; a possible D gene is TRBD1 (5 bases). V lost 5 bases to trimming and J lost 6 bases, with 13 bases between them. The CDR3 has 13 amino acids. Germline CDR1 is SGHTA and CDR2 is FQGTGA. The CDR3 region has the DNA TGTGCCAGCAGCCTCAGGCAGGGTCATGGCTACACCTTC. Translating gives CASSLRQGHGYTF.

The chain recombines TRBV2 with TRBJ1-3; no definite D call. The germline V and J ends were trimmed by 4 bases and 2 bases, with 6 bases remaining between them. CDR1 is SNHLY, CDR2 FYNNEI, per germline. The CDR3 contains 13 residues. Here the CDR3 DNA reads TGTGCCAGCAGTGGGAGTGCTGGAAACACCATATATTTT. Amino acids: CASSGSAGNTIYF. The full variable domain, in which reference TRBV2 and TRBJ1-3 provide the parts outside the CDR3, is EPEVTQTPSHQVTQMGQEVILRCVPISNHLYFYWYRQILGQKVEFLVSFYNNEISEKSEIFDDQFSVERPDGSNFTLKIRSTKLEDSAMYFCASSGSAGNTIYFGEGSWLTVV.

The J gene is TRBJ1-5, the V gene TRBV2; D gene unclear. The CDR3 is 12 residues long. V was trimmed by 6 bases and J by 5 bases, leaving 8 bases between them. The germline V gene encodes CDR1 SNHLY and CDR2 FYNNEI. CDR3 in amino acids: CASRSAHQPQHF. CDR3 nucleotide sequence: TGTGCCAGCAGGTCAGCGCATCAGCCCCAGCATTTT.

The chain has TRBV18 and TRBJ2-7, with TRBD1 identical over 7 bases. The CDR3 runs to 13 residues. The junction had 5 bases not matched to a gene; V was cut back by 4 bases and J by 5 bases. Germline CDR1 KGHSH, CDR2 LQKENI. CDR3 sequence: CASSLRQGDEQYV. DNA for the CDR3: TGTGCCAGCTCACTGAGACAGGGTGACGAGCAGTACGTC.

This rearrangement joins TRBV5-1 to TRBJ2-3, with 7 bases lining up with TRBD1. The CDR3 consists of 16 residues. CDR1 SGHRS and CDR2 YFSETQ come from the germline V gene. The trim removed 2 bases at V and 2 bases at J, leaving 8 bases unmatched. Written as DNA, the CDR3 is TGCGCCAGCAGCTTAGGGGACAGAACCTTCACAGATACGCAGTATTTT. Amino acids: CASSLGDRTFTDTQYF.

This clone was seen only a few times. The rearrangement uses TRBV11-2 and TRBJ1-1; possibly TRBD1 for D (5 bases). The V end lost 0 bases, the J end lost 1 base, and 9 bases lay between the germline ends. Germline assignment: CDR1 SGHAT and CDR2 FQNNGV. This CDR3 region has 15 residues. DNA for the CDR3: TGTGCCAGCAGCTTAGACCGGACATCGAACACTGAAGCTTTCTTT. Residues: CASSLDRTSNTEAFF.

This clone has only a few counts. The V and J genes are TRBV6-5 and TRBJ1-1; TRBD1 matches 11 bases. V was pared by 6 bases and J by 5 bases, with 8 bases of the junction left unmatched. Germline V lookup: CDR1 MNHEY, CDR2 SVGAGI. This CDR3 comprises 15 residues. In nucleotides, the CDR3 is TGTGCCAGCAGCCCAGGGGGGACAGGGGGTACTGAAGCTTTCTTT. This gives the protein CASSPGGTGGTEAFF.

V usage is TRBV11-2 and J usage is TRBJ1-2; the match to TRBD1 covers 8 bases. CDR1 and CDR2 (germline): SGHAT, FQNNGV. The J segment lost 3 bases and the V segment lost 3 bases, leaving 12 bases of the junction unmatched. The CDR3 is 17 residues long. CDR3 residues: CASSFARGGGQDYGYTF. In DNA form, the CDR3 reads TGTGCCAGCAGCTTCGCGAGAGGGGGGGGACAGGACTATGGCTACACCTTC.

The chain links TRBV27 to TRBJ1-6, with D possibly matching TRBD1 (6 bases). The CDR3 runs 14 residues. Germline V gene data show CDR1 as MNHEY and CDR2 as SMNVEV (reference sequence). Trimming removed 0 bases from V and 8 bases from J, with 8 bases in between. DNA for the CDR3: TGTGCCAGCAGTTTATCCCAGGGGTATTCACCCCTCCACTTT. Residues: CASSLSQGYSPLHF.

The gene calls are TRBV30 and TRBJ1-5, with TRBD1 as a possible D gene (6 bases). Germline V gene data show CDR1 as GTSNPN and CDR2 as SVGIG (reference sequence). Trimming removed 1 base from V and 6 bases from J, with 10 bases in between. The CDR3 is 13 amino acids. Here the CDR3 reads CAWSGIGGQPQHF. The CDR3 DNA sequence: TGTGCCTGGAGTGGAATAGGGGGTCAGCCCCAGCATTTT.

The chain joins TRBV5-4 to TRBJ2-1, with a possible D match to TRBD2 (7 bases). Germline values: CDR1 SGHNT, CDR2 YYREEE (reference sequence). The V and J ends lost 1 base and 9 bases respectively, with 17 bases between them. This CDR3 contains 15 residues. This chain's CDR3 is CASSLRGGGVSEQFF. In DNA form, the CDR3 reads TGTGCCAGCAGCTTGCGGGGAGGGGGGGTTAGTGAGCAGTTCTTC.

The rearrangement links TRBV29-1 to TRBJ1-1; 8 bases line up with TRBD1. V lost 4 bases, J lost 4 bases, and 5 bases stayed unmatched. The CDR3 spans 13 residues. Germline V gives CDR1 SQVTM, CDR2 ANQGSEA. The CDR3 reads CSVGVTGGTEAFF. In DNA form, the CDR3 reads TGCAGCGTTGGGGTAACAGGGGGCACTGAAGCTTTCTTT.

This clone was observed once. CDR3 DNA sequence: TGTGCCACCCGACAGGGGATTAACTATGGCTACACCTTC. Protein sequence: CATRQGINYGYTF. The rearrangement joins TRBV5-8 to TRBJ1-2; 8 bases align to TRBD1. The V segment lost 9 bases and the J segment 1 base; nucleotides outside the gene matches: 5. Germline V gene data show CDR1 as SGHTS and CDR2 as YDEGEE. This CDR3 has 13 residues.

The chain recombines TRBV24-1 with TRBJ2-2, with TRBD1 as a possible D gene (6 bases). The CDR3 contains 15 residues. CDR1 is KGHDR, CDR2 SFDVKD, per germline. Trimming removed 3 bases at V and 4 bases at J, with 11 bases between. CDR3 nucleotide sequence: TGTGCCACCAGTGATAAGGACAGCCTCACCGGGGAGCTGTTTTTT. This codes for CATSDKDSLTGELFF.

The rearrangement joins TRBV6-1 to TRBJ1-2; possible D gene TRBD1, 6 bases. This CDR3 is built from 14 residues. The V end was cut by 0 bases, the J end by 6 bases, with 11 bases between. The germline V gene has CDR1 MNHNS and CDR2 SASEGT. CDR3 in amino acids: CASSEARGADGYTF. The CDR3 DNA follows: TGTGCCAGCAGTGAAGCGCGGGGGGCAGATGGCTACACCTTC.

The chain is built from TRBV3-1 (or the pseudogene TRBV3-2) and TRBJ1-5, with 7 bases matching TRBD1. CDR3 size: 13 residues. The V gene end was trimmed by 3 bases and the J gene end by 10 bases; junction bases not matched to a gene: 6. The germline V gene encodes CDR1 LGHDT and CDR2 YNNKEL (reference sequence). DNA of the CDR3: TGTGCCAGCAGCCAGACCCGACAGGGCCCCCAGCATTTT. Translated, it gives CASSQTRQGPQHF.

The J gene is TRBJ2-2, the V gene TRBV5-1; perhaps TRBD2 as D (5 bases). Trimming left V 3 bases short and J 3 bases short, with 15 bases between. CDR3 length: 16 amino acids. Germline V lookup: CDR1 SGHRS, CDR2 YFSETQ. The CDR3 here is CASSWTAARDTGELFF. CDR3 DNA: TGCGCCAGCAGCTGGACGGCTGCGAGGGACACCGGGGAGCTGTTTTTT.

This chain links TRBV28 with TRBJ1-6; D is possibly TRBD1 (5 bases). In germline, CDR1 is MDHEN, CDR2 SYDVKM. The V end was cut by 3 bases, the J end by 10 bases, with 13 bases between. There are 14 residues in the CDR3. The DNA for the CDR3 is TGTGCCAGCAGTTTTATCCGTCAGGGATCACCCCTCCACTTT. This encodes CASSFIRQGSPLHF.

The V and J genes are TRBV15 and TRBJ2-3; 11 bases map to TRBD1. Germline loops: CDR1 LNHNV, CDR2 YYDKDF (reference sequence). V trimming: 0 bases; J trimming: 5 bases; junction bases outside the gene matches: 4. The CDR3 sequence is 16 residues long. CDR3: CATSREPGTGGDTQYF. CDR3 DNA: TGTGCCACCAGCAGAGAGCCCGGGACAGGGGGAGATACGCAGTATTTT.